The entry that follows covers one T cell receptor (beta chain) sequence. Other nucleotide sequences from this sample produce the same CDR3. These data come from a study of blood T cell repertoires in COVID-19. Across the study: Samples came from the United States, Italy and Spain, spanning acute and convalescent COVID-19.

Under the authors' procedure: Counts of nucleated cells, estimated from reference gene primer amplification, were obtained. Only in-frame clones appear in the TCRdb table, and some are missing; sequencing was by immunoSEQ multiplex PCR. V and J calls and clone size are those listed in that table; D and trimming were worked out from the DNA. The sample includes around 300,000 clones, around 89% of them seen just once. CDR1 is SGHRS and CDR2 is YFSETQ in the germline V gene. This CDR3 has 14 residues. Trimming took 0 bases from V and 4 from J, leaving 7 bases between them. Participants spanned ages about 18 to 95 years and resided in 20 to 30 US areas.

The TCR sequence derives from a woman under 30 who had recovered from COVID-19. V usage is TRBV5-1 and J usage is TRBJ1-4; no clear D. The sequencing input was PBMCs or T cells enriched from blood (not recorded which). In nucleotides, the CDR3 is TGCGCCAGCAGCTTGGGAGGGAGTAATGAAAAACTGTTTTTT. Its protein product is CASSLGGSNEKLFF.